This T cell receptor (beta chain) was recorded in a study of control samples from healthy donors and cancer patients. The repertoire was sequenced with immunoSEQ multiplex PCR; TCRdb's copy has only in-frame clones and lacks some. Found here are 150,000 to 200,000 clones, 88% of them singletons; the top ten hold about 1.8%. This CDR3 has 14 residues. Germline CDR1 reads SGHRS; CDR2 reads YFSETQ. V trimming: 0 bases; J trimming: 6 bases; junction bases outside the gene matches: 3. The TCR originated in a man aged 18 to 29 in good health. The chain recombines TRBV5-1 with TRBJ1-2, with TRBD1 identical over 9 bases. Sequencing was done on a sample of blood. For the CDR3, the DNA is TGCGCCAGCAGCTTGGGACAGGGGGTGGATGGCTACACCTTC. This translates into CASSLGQGVDGYTF.